This T cell receptor (beta chain) was recorded in a study of blood T cell repertoires in COVID-19 (dated by TCRdb to about 2020). Study-wide context: The collaborator samples originated in the United States, Italy and Spain and spanned the acute and convalescent phases of COVID-19. The prospective study material was composed of cDNA or gDNA derived from T cells, B-cell-depleted T cells, or PBMCs. Deeply sampled blood TCRbeta repertoires from subjects exposed to, actively infected with, or recovered from COVID-19 were included in the dataset. The repertoires were released in a freely available public database meant as a resource for research on the immune response to SARS-CoV-2. The samples were drawn from the first 160 participants of the ongoing ImmuneRACE study and from about 1,200 subjects provided by 6 global collaborators. Sample metadata almost always included a de-identified subject ID, COVID-19 status, age in years and sex. HLA class I and class II types, where available, came from metadata supplied by the sample provider rather than from assay-based typing.

Findings and caveats that apply to the study as a whole: The quantity of clinical and demographic metadata differed by source and by participant and was supplied without curation.

V has 6 bases trimmed and J has 2 bases trimmed; junction bases matching no gene number 4. From a lookup of the germline V gene, CDR1 and CDR2 are SNHLY and FYNNEI. From the cysteine up to the phenylalanine, the CDR3 has a length of 15 residues. Just the 45-base CDR3 DNA is kept, in frame starting at base 1. About this clone itself: No cognate antigen has been identified for it. Base-call qualities are not available, and no considerably larger clone is one nucleotide away.

One collaborating source in Seattle enrolled patients during active infection and followed them longitudinally through the course of disease. Whole blood was collected in K2EDTA tubes by collaborating institutions according to the institutions' own protocols. For TCRbeta analysis, collaborators shipped samples as frozen whole blood, isolated PBMCs, or DNA extracted from either of those sample types. TCRbeta CDR3 regions were amplified from genomic DNA by means of the immunoSEQ Assay, a bias-controlled multiplex PCR. In the authors' own workflow: Within the assay, amplification of reference gene primers was used to estimate how many nucleated cells each sample contained. To quantify the absolute abundance of each unique TCRbeta CDR3 rearrangement, sequence reads were collapsed and filtered. For each sample, productive Simpson clonality was calculated as the square root of Simpson's diversity index over productive rearrangements. Not all clones reach the TCRdb copy of this immuneACCESS table, which keeps in-frame sequences only. Checked studies attribute under half of the gap to unresolved V genes and leave the rest unexplained. V, J and clone size are taken as reported in that table, and D and trimming were inferred from the DNA itself. The sample includes about 230,000 clones, with more than 80% observed a single time. The ten biggest clones cover roughly 2.5% of the sample.

The sequence is built from TRBV2 and TRBJ1-3, and 10 junction bases match TRBD1. Sequences were obtained from peripheral blood. The receptor comes from a man younger than 40 with COVID-19, enrolled during active disease. The DNA reads TGTGCCAGCAGCCCTGGGACAGGGGCTGGAAACACCATATATTTT. Its protein product is CASSPGTGAGNTIYF.